This entry concerns a single T cell receptor beta chain. As yet, its antigen is unknown. Extracted RNA was reverse transcribed, and the resulting cDNA served as sequencing template. TCRdb's copy holds only in-frame clones and misses some; the assay was immunoSEQ multiplex PCR. There are under 70,000 clones in the sample; approximately 96% occur only once, and more than 25% lies in the top ten. Trimming shortened V by 3 bases and J by 2 bases, and 13 bases separated the two germline ends. The CDR3 runs to 15 residues. CDR1 SEHNR and CDR2 FQNEAQ come from the germline V gene (reference sequence). Those with alopecia areata gave lesional scalp punch biopsies and peripheral blood. From PBMCs, CD4+ and CD8+ T cells were sorted. These data originate in a study of CD8+ T cells in alopecia areata. Points from the study as a whole: Patients displayed less clarity in TCR sharing than mice, a finding possibly related to HLA. Lesional scalp, especially alopecia totalis/universalis, showed higher clonality than normal scalp.

The J gene is TRBJ2-5, the V gene TRBV7-9, with D possibly being TRBD2 (6 bases). This specimen consisted of CD8+ T cells sorted from blood, obtained at week 0. The receptor comes from a human donor with alopecia areata. The CDR3 bases are TGTGCCAGCAGCTTTGACGGGACTGAACAAGAGACCCAGTACTTC. Protein product: CASSFDGTEQETQYF.